This T cell receptor beta chain was sequenced for a study of cytomegalovirus exposure and HLA in healthy donors. Broader study findings: Later analysis showed TCR association rates varying by HLA locus, highest for DRB1 and lowest for HLA-C. Cytomegalovirus-associated TCR beta chains were listed, numbering approximately 150.

Trimming stripped 1 base from V and 7 bases from J, with 10 bases between. The germline V gene has CDR1 SQVTM and CDR2 ANQGSEA. The CDR3 is 13 residues long. Primers for the PCR totalled 60 Vbeta and 13 Jbeta. Method: immunoSEQ multiplex PCR; TCRdb's copy keeps in-frame clones and lacks some. This sample has some 150,000 clones; over 75% occur once, and the top ten carry 5.5% to 6.5%. A remark on this clone: Its specificity is not known.

This TCR was recovered from a woman between 35 and 50 years old in good health and CMV-seropositive. The rearrangement links TRBV29-1 to TRBJ2-2; no firm D call. Material for sequencing was PBMCs. CDR3 sequence reads: CSVEGSPGGELFF. DNA of the CDR3: TGCAGCGTTGAAGGGAGTCCGGGCGGGGAGCTGTTTTTT.